A selection of T cell receptor beta chains follows, all from one sample in a study of shared clonotypes between healthy human individuals. Using immunoSEQ multiplex PCR, the repertoire was profiled, and TCRdb retains in-frame clones only, with some absent. In the table there are 2 million to 2.5 million clones, about 95% of which are singletons. Source material: naive CD8+ T cells sorted from blood. All receptors derive from a man aged 18 to 30 in good health. The conserved cysteine and the conserved F or W are not part of the CDR3 here.

TRBJ1-1	TRBV6-1	ASSEGSYFTEAF
TRBJ2-7	TRBV19	ASSIDLEGEQY
TRBJ2-7	TRBV9	ASSVAAGEYEQY
TRBJ2-7	TRBV7-9	ASSSTSSYEQY
TRBJ2-7	TRBV4-1	ASSLPGTVYEQY
TRBJ2-3	TRBV11-2	ASSQPGQGRVTDTQY
TRBJ2-3	TRBV7-9	ASSYTTGREDTQY
TRBJ2-7	TRBV30	AARASGSWSYEQY
TRBJ2-3	TRBV11-2	ASSLAIRTDTQY
TRBJ2-7	TRBV4-1	ASSQGNSGSLYEQY
TRBJ1-1	TRBV30	AWSSGAGYTEAF